This record looks at one TCR beta chain sequence and its context. Antigen specificity is unknown. Autoimmune disease history or systemic immunosuppression disqualified patients. Measured with immunoSEQ multiplex PCR; TCRdb has only the in-frame clones, and not every one. The sample contains 65,000 to 90,000 clones, about 91% of which appear only once. The entry originates in a study of OX40 agonist ivuxolimab in advanced cancers. Findings and limits, study-wide: Individuals who were partial responders at 0.1-3.0 mg/kg had clonal expansion that ranked among the lowest. CD8+ T cells were the subset that, on average, had more expanded clones than CD4+. Some nonresponders additionally presented with little normalized T-cell clonal expansion.

Per the germline V gene, CDR1 is LNHNV and CDR2 is YYDKDF (reference sequence). The ends were cut back, 2 bases at V and 8 bases at J, with 12 bases in the middle. This CDR3 is built from 14 residues. Sequencing used CD4+ or CD8+ T cells sorted from blood, obtained in a trial of the OX40 agonist ivuxolimab. This TCR came from an adult with an advanced solid tumor such as melanoma, head and neck, liver or kidney cancer. The V call is TRBV15, the J call TRBJ1-4; D remains ambiguous. The CDR3 protein is CATSRFGEGEKLFF. The CDR3 DNA reads as TGTGCCACCAGCAGATTCGGGGAAGGGGAAAAACTGTTTTTT.